This entry lists 15 T cell receptor beta chains sequenced from one sample in a study of T cells in localized non-small cell lung cancer. Clones were sequenced by immunoSEQ multiplex PCR, and TCRdb holds only the in-frame ones, with some missing. The sample includes 50,000 to 65,000 clones, 80% to 90% of them seen just once. This specimen consisted of PBMCs, obtained before any cancer treatment. The receptors derive from a man aged 40-75 years with stage II lung adenocarcinoma.

The chain combines TRBV23-1 with TRBJ1-4, with D possibly being TRBD1 (5 bases). TRBV23-1 is filed as an ORF, its function uncertain. The V end was cut by 3 bases, the J end by 4 bases, with 18 bases between. The CDR3 has 17 residues. DNA for the CDR3: TGCGCCAGCAGTCAGGCCAAGGCCGGGACTGATAATGAAAAACTGTTTTTT. This sequence encodes CASSQAKAGTDNEKLFF.

The rearrangement joins TRBV15 to TRBJ2-6; the match to TRBD2 covers 8 bases. Germline V CDR1 and CDR2: LNHNV, YYDKDF (reference sequence). This CDR3 is built from 18 residues. V was pared by 0 bases and J by 3 bases, with 7 bases of the junction left unmatched. The CDR3 is CATSRDRGGLGGANVLTF. CDR3 DNA sequence: TGTGCCACCAGCAGAGATCGCGGGGGGCTAGGTGGGGCCAACGTCCTGACTTTC.

This chain uses TRBV6-1 with TRBJ2-5, with 11 bases that match TRBD2. The J call may be incorrect, as the DNA end agrees better with TRBJ2-7. CDR3 length: 15 amino acids. Germline V gene data show CDR1 as MNHNS and CDR2 as SASEGT. CDR3 DNA sequence: TGTGCCAGCAGTGAAACTAGCGGGAGCTCCTACGAGCAGTACTTC. This sequence encodes CASSETSGSSYEQYF.

V is TRBV4-3 and J is TRBJ2-1; TRBD2 matches at 9 bases. This CDR3 is 14 amino acids long. Germline V gene sequence: CDR1 LGHNA, CDR2 YSLEER. The J segment lost 6 bases and the V segment lost 6 bases, leaving 6 bases of the junction unmatched. Here the CDR3 DNA reads TGCGCCAGCAGTCGCGGGAGGGCGGCCAATGAGCAGTTCTTC. This translates into CASSRGRAANEQFF.

This rearrangement joins TRBV18 to TRBJ1-1; possible D gene TRBD1, 5 bases. The germline V gene encodes CDR1 KGHSH and CDR2 LQKENI. The germline V and J ends were trimmed by 3 bases and 3 bases, with 8 bases remaining between them. CDR3 length: 13 residues. CDR3 sequence reads: CASSPGRDTEAFF. The CDR3 DNA follows: TGTGCCAGCTCACCGGGCAGGGACACTGAAGCTTTCTTT.

This chain connects TRBV5-4 to TRBJ2-3; 14 bases match TRBD2. This CDR3 has 17 residues. With V trimmed by 0 bases and J by 2 bases, 2 bases remained unmatched. Germline-derived CDR1 and CDR2 are SGHNT and YYREEE (reference sequence). The chain's CDR3 is CASSLGLAGGSTDTQYF. For the CDR3, the DNA is TGTGCCAGCAGCTTGGGACTAGCGGGAGGGTCCACAGATACGCAGTATTTT.

The sample holds a few counts of this clone. The chain is built from TRBV5-6 and TRBJ2-7; possibly TRBD1 for D (7 bases). V was shortened by 2 bases and J by 5 bases, with 20 bases between the two germline ends. The CDR3 sequence is 16 residues long. Germline CDR1 and CDR2: SGHDT and YYEEEE. CDR3 nucleotides: TGTGCCAGCAGCTTTGGAGGGTTGCTCAGGGGGAACGAGCAGTACTTC. Translated, it gives CASSFGGLLRGNEQYF.

The rearrangement uses TRBV10-3 and TRBJ2-2, with TRBD1 matching 10 bases. After removal of 4 bases from V and 4 bases from J, the junction contained 3 bases not matched to a gene. Germline CDR1 is ENHRY and CDR2 is SYGVKD. The CDR3 spans 15 residues. CDR3 region: CAISGQGATTGELFF. CDR3 DNA sequence: TGTGCCATCAGTGGACAGGGGGCGACCACCGGGGAGCTGTTTTTT.

This rearrangement joins TRBV9 to TRBJ2-5; D is undetermined. The CDR3 consists of 15 residues. The ends were cut back, 4 bases at V and 0 bases at J, with 13 bases in the middle. The germline V gene encodes CDR1 SGDLS and CDR2 YYNGEE. CDR3 region: CASSPSGLYQETQYF. The CDR3 bases are TGTGCCAGCAGCCCCAGTGGGCTCTACCAAGAGACCCAGTACTTC.

This chain links TRBV28 with TRBJ2-5, with D unresolved. This CDR3 contains 11 residues. CDR1 is MDHEN, CDR2 SYDVKM, per germline. V lost 4 bases, J lost 4 bases, and 4 bases lay in between. For the CDR3, the DNA is TGTGCCAGCAGTTCGGTAGAGACCCAGTACTTC. This sequence encodes CASSSVETQYF.

The chain uses TRBV19 and TRBJ1-5, with 7 nucleotides matching TRBD1. The CDR3 extends over 15 amino acids. The germline CDR1 and CDR2 sequences are LNHDA and SQIVND (reference sequence). The ends lost 8 bases at V and 3 bases at J; junction bases unmatched: 10. For the CDR3, the DNA is TGTGCCAGTCTAAGGGGAGGGGGCTCCAATCAGCCCCAGCATTTT. Amino acid sequence: CASLRGGGSNQPQHF. The variable domain in full, with the rest retrieved from reference TRBV19 and TRBJ1-5, is DGGITQSPKYLFRKEGQNVTLSCEQNLNHDAMYWYRQDPGQGLRLIYYSQIVNDFQKGDIAEGYSVSREKKESFPLTVTSAQKNPTAFYLCASLRGGGSNQPQHFGDGTRLSIL.

The V call is TRBV18, the J call TRBJ1-2; D is uncertain. The CDR3 loop spans 12 amino acids. From germline, CDR1 is KGHSH and CDR2 LQKENI. The V end was cut by 1 base, the J end by 5 bases, with 5 bases between. The CDR3 sequence: CASSPQPYGYTF. CDR3 nucleotide sequence: TGTGCCAGCTCACCACAACCTTATGGCTACACCTTC.

V gene TRBV7-2 combines with J gene TRBJ2-1; 9 positions agree with TRBD2. V lost 1 base, J lost 5 bases, and 6 bases stayed unmatched. The CDR3 loop spans 16 amino acids. Looked up from germline, CDR1 is SGHTA and CDR2 is FQGNSA. CDR3 region: CASSLDASGAHNEQFF. CDR3 DNA: TGTGCCAGCAGCTTAGATGCTAGCGGGGCCCACAATGAGCAGTTCTTC.

This chain uses TRBV30 with TRBJ2-3; no clear D. CDR3 size: 16 residues. V was shortened by 5 bases and J by 2 bases, with 20 bases between the two germline ends. CDR1 is GTSNPN, CDR2 SVGIG, per germline (reference sequence). The CDR3 here is CAWAQGIGPNTDTQYF. The CDR3, as DNA: TGTGCCTGGGCCCAAGGGATCGGTCCCAACACAGATACGCAGTATTTT.

This chain links TRBV7-3 with TRBJ2-7; 11 positions match TRBD2. V lost 5 bases and J lost 5; bases outside the gene matches: 2. This CDR3 comprises 13 residues. Germline loops: CDR1 SGHTA, CDR2 FQGTGA. In DNA, the CDR3 is TGTGCCAGCAGCAAACTAGCGGGAGACGAGCAGTACTTC. It specifies CASSKLAGDEQYF. Together with reference TRBV7-3 and TRBJ2-7, the CDR3 gives the full variable domain: GAGVSQTPSNKVTEKGKYVELRCDPISGHTALYWYRQSLGQGPEFLIYFQGTGAADDSGLPNDRFFAVRPEGSVSTLKIQRTERGDSAVYLCASSKLAGDEQYFGPGTRLTVT.